This T cell receptor beta chain was profiled in a study of neurological immune-mediated disorders. Study results and limitations: Across subjects, no CDR3 amino acid sequence appeared in expanded clones of more than one subject, a finding that suggested private repertoires in all groups. Expansion of TCR clones was greatest in HTLV-1-associated myelopathy and smallest in multiple sclerosis, where it fell below that of healthy controls.

Remarks on this clonotype: What it binds is unknown.

In germline, CDR1 is GTSNPN, CDR2 SVGIG (reference sequence). This CDR3 is 15 amino acids long. V was pared by 3 bases and J by 3 bases, with 7 bases of the junction left unmatched. Synthesis of cDNA was accomplished via 5'RACE employing 10-nucleotide random UMIs. TCRdb independently ran MiXCR on the 5' RACE reads; one entry per CDR3 protein. The sample yields approximately 24,000 distinct CDR3 sequences, around 15% seen once. Specimen: PBMCs. The chain has TRBV30 and TRBJ2-3, with 9 nucleotides matching TRBD2. The sequence derives from a woman aged 40 to 55 with HTLV-1-associated myelopathy (HAM/TSP). The CDR3 bases are TGTGCCTGGAGAGCGCGGGGGGGCGGAACAGATACGCAGTATTTT. It codes for CAWRARGGGTDTQYF. Full variable domain (missing parts from reference TRBV30 and TRBJ2-3): SQTIHQWPATLVQPVGSPLSLECTVEGTSNPNLYWYRQAAGRGLQLLFYSVGIGQISSEVPQNLSASRPQDRQFILSSKKLLLSDSGFYLCAWRARGGGTDTQYFGPGTRLTVL.